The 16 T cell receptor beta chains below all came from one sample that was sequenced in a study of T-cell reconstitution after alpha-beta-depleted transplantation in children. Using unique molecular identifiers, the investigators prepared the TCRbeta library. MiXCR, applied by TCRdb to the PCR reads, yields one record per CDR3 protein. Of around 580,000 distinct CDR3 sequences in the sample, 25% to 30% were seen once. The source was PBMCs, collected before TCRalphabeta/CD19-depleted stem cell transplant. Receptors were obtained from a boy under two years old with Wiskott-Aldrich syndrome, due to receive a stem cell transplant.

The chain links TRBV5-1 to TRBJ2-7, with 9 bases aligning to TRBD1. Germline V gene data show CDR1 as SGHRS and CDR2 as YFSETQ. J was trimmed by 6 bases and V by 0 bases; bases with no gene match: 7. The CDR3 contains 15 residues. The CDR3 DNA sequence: TGCGCCAGCAGCTTGGTTGTAGGACAGGGGCTCGAGCAGTACTTC. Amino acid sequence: CASSLVVGQGLEQYF.

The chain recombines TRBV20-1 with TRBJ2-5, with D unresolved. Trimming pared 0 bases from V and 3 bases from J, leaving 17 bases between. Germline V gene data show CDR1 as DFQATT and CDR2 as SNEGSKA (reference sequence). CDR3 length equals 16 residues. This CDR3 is CSARDSNRRVEETQYF. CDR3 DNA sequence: TGCAGTGCTAGAGACTCGAACCGCCGAGTAGAAGAGACCCAGTACTTC.

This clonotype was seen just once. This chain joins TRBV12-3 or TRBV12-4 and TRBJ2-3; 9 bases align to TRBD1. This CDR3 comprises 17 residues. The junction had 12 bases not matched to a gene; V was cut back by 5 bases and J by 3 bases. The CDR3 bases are TGTGCCAGCAGTCTTACCGGGACAGGGAAGGAAACAGATACGCAGTATTTT. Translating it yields CASSLTGTGKETDTQYF.

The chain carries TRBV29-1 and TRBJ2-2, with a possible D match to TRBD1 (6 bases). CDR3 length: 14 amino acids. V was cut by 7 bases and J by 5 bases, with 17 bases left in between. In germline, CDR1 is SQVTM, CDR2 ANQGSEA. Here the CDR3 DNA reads TGCAGCGGCCTAGGGCAGGGGAAGACCGGGGAGCTGTTTTTT. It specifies CSGLGQGKTGELFF.

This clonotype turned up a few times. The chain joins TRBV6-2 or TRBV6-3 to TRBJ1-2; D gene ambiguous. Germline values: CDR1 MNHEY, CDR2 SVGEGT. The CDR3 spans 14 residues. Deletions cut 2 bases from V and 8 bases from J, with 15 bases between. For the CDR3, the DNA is TGTGCCAGCAGTTACCCGGCAGGACGAGGGGGCTACACCTTC. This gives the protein CASSYPAGRGGYTF.

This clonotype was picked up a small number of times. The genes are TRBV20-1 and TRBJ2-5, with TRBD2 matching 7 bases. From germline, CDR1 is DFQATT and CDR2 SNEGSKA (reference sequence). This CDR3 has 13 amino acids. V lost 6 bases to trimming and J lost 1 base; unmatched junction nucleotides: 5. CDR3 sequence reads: CSAASGPQETQYF. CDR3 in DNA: TGCAGTGCAGCTAGCGGACCCCAAGAGACCCAGTACTTC.

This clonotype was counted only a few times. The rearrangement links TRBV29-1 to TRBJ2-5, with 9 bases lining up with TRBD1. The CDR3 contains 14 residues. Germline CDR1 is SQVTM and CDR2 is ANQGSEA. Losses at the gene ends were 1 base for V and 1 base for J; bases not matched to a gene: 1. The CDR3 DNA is TGCAGCGTTGAAGGACAGGGGGGCCAAGAGACCCAGTACTTC. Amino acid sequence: CSVEGQGGQETQYF. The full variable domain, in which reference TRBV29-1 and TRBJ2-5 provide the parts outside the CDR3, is SAVISQKPSRDICQRGTSLTIQCQVDSQVTMMFWYRQQPGQSLTLIATANQGSEATYESGFVIDKFPISRPNLTFSTLTVSNMSPEDSSIYLCSVEGQGGQETQYFGPGTRLLVL.

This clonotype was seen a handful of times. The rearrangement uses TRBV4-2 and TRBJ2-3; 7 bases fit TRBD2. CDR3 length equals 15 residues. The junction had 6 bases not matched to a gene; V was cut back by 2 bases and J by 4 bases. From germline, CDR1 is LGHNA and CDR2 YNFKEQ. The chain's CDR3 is CASSQTSAESDTQYF. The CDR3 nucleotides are TGTGCCAGCAGCCAAACTAGCGCCGAGTCAGATACGCAGTATTTT.

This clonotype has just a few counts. The DNA for the CDR3 is TGCGCCAGCAGCTTGGACAGGGGAGAAGCTTTCTTT. Protein product: CASSLDRGEAFF. The V call is TRBV5-1, the J call TRBJ1-1; TRBD1 aligns across 7 bases. The CDR3 is 12 amino acids. V dropped 0 bases and J dropped 8; count of bases not matched to a gene: 1. Germline CDR1 is SGHRS and CDR2 is YFSETQ.

The CDR3 protein is CASSLAGDPTKIEAFF. The CDR3 bases are TGTGCCAGCAGTTTAGCAGGTGATCCCACTAAGATTGAAGCTTTCTTT. The chain employs TRBV27 and TRBJ1-1; D is ambiguous. The CDR3 extends over 16 amino acids. The germline V gene has CDR1 MNHEY and CDR2 SMNVEV (reference sequence). V dropped 2 bases and J dropped 7 bases, with 20 bases sitting between them.

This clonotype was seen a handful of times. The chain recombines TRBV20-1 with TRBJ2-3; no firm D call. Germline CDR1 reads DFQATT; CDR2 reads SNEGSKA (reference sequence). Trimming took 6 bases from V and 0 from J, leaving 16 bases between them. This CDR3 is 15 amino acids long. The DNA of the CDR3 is TGCAGTGCGACGGCAGAAGGAAGAAGCACAGATACGCAGTATTTT. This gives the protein CSATAEGRSTDTQYF.

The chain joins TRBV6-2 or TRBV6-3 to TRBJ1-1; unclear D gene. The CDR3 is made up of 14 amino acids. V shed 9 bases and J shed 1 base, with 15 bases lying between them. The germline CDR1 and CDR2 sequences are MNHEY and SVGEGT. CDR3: CARASRSGNTEAFF. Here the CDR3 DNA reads TGTGCCAGGGCCTCCCGGTCAGGGAACACTGAAGCTTTCTTT.

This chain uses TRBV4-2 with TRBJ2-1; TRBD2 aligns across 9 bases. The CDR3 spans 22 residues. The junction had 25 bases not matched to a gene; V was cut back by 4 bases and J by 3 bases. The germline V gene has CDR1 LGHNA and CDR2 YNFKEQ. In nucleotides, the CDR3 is TGTGCCAGCAGCCCTCGGAGGATGGGTAGCGGGAGATCTAAATCCGGCTACAATGAGCAGTTCTTC. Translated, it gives CASSPRRMGSGRSKSGYNEQFF.

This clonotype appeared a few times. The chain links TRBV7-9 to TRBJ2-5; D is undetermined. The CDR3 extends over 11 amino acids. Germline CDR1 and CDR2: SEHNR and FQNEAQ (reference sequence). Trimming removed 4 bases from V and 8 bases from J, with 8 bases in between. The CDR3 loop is CASSSYETQYF. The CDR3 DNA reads TGTGCCAGCAGCTCATATGAAACCCAGTACTTC.

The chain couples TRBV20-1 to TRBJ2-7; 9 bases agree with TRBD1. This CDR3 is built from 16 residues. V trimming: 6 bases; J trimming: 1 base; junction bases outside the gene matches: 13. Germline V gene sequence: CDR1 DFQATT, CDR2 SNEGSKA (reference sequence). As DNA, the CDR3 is TGCAGTGCCCGCAGTTGGGACAGGGAAGAGTCCTACGAGCAGTACTTC. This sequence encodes CSARSWDREESYEQYF.

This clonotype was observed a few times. CDR3 region: CAWSFRASDYGYTF. CDR3 nucleotides: TGTGCCTGGAGCTTCCGGGCGAGCGACTATGGCTACACCTTC. The chain has TRBV30 and TRBJ1-2; no reliable D call. Germline V CDR1 and CDR2: GTSNPN, SVGIG (reference sequence). Trimming pared 3 bases from V and 3 bases from J, leaving 14 bases between. This CDR3 contains 14 residues.